This TCR beta chain was documented in a study of T cell changes during pregnancy in multiple sclerosis. Here immunoSEQ multiplex PCR was the method, and the copy in TCRdb shows in-frame clones only, minus some. The profile shows around 37,000 clones, 92% of them singletons. V was shortened by 1 base and J by 7 bases, with 14 bases between the two germline ends. This CDR3 is built from 15 residues. Germline V gene lookup returns CDR1 SGHRS and CDR2 YFSETQ. This TCR was sampled from a female donor with multiple sclerosis, enrolled in a pregnancy study. Sequenced here: CD8+ T cells from peripheral blood mononuclear cells, sampled before pregnancy. The genes are TRBV5-1 and TRBJ2-2; no clear D. CDR3 coding DNA: TGCGCCAGCAGCTTGTTGGGCCAGTCAGTCGGGGAGCTGTTTTTT. This sequence encodes CASSLLGQSVGELFF.